Presented here are 5 T cell receptor beta chains from one specimen sequenced in a study of T cell responses to AZD1222 COVID-19 vaccine. Produced via immunoSEQ multiplex PCR; TCRdb's table is partial and in-frame only. The sample holds over 110,000 clones; about 93% are singletons and the top ten take approximately 5.3%. Sequencing used peripheral blood, obtained on day 0 of AZD1222 vaccination. The receptor source for this set is an adult in good health.

The chain uses TRBV19 and TRBJ2-1; D tentatively fits TRBD1 or TRBD2 (6 bases each). V lost 6 bases and J lost 0, with 12 bases in between. The CDR3 runs to 15 residues. Germline V lookup: CDR1 LNHDA, CDR2 SQIVND (reference sequence). In nucleotides, the CDR3 is TGTGCCAGTAGGGAAGGGGGGAGCTCCTACAATGAGCAGTTCTTC. Amino acids: CASREGGSSYNEQFF.

This sequence joins TRBV9 and TRBJ2-7; D is ambiguous. Trimming cost V 0 bases and J 3 bases, with 7 bases left between them. The CDR3 length is 13 residues. Germline V gene data show CDR1 as SGDLS and CDR2 as YYNGEE. The CDR3 DNA follows: TGTGCCAGCAGCGTAGATTCTCGCTACGAGCAGTACTTC. Its protein is CASSVDSRYEQYF.

The gene calls are TRBV6-5 and TRBJ2-7; TRBD1 agrees at 7 bases. The CDR3 consists of 13 residues. V dropped 4 bases and J dropped 4; count of bases not matched to a gene: 4. CDR1 is MNHEY, CDR2 SVGAGI, per germline. The CDR3 coding sequence is TGTGCCAGCAGTTCCGGACAGGTATACGAGCAGTACTTC. Its translation is CASSSGQVYEQYF.

V gene TRBV3-1 (or the pseudogene TRBV3-2) combines with J gene TRBJ2-7; 9 bases are a match to TRBD1. The length of the CDR3 is 15 residues. Germline CDR1 reads LGHDT; CDR2 reads YNNKEL (reference sequence). V trimming: 6 bases; J trimming: 3 bases; junction bases outside the gene matches: 9. CDR3 residues: CASRRRDRAIYEQYF. The CDR3 DNA follows: TGTGCCAGCAGGCGACGGGACAGGGCCATCTACGAGCAGTACTTC.

The CDR3 loop is CASSLGWQYQETQYF. In DNA form, the CDR3 reads TGTGCCAGCAGCTTAGGCTGGCAGTACCAAGAGACCCAGTACTTC. The rearrangement uses TRBV7-6 and TRBJ2-5; D gene ambiguous. In germline, CDR1 is SGHVS, CDR2 FNYEAQ. This CDR3 is 15 amino acids long. Trimming cost V 1 base and J 0 bases, with 9 bases left between them.